A selection of T cell receptor beta chains follows, all from one sample in a study of T cell responses to AZD1222 COVID-19 vaccine. Produced via immunoSEQ multiplex PCR; TCRdb's table is partial and in-frame only. The sample holds about 130,000 clones, about 90% seen once. Source: peripheral blood, taken 28 days after the second AZD1222 dose. These TCRs come from an adult who received the AZD1222 COVID-19 vaccine. Both conserved end residues are part of each CDR3. D genes are given only for firm matches. Rows give clone size only sometimes, using once, few, many, or a class for an expanded clone.

TRBJ1-2	NA	NA	TRBV20-1	TGCAGTGCTAGTAAAGGCTACACCTTC	CSASKGYTF
TRBJ2-2	NA	NA	TRBV3-1/TRBV3-2	TGTGCCAGCAGCCCTGATTCGACCGGGGAGCTGTTTTTT	CASSPDSTGELFF
TRBJ1-5	NA	NA	TRBV21-1	TGTGCCAGCAGCAAAGAAGGGTGGCCGAGGCCCCCTAATAGCAATCAGCCCCAGCATTTT	CASSKEGWPRPPNSNQPQHF
TRBJ2-1	NA	NA	TRBV27	TGTGCCAGCAGTATCCCGTACAATGAGCAGTTCTTC	CASSIPYNEQFF
TRBJ2-5	NA	NA	TRBV11-1	TGTGCCAGCAGCTTAAGGGGGGAGACCCAGTACTTC	CASSLRGETQYF
TRBJ1-6	NA	TRBD1	TRBV18	TGTGCCAGCTCACCGGGACAGGGGAATTCACCCCTCCACTTT	CASSPGQGNSPLHF
TRBJ1-4	NA	NA	TRBV27	TGTGCCAGCAGTTCCCTCGACAGAGATAATGAAAAACTGTTTTTT	CASSSLDRDNEKLFF
TRBJ1-1	NA	NA	TRBV28	TGTGCCAGCAGTCCGCGGAACCCGGCGGCTTTCTTT	CASSPRNPAAFF
TRBJ1-2	once	NA	TRBV11-2	TGTGCCAGCAGCTTAGTAGCCAGACGAGATGGCTACACCTTC	CASSLVARRDGYTF
TRBJ2-7	NA	TRBD2	TRBV4-3	TGCGCCAGCAGCCAACTAGCGGGAGCCTCCTACGAGCAGTACTTC	CASSQLAGASYEQYF
TRBJ2-7	NA	NA	TRBV7-5	TGTGCCAGAAGCTCCCGCAAAGGCGGGAGGTTCATTCACCACGAGCAGTACTTC	CARSSRKGGRFIHHEQYF
TRBJ1-5	NA	NA	TRBV5-1	TGCGCCAGCAGCTTAGGAGACAATCAGCCCCAGCATTTT	CASSLGDNQPQHF
TRBJ1-2	NA	TRBD1	TRBV6-1	TGTGCCAGCAGTGTGGGGAGGGCAGGGGGCGGCTATGGCTACACCTTC	CASSVGRAGGGYGYTF
TRBJ2-7	NA	NA	TRBV6-5	TGTGCCAGCAGTTACTCGGGACCGTCCCTAGGAGAGCAGTACTTC	CASSYSGPSLGEQYF
TRBJ2-7	NA	NA	TRBV5-1	TGCGCCAGCAGCTTGGCAGGGGTCGACAACGAGCAGTACTTC	CASSLAGVDNEQYF
TRBJ1-3	once	TRBD1	TRBV28	TGTGCCAGCAGCCCCAAGTACTACAGGGGCGCTCAAGGAAACACCATATATTTT	CASSPKYYRGAQGNTIYF
TRBJ2-7	once	TRBD2	TRBV7-2	TGTGCCAGCAGCTCTGCTACTAGCGGAGCCGAGCAGTACTTC	CASSSATSGAEQYF
TRBJ2-3	once	NA	TRBV19	TGTGCCAGTAGTATAGGTGGAGGACGGAAGGGTTTAGGGTCCACAGATACGCAGTATTTT	CASSIGGGRKGLGSTDTQYF
TRBJ2-1	NA	TRBD1	TRBV5-1	TGCGCCAGCAGCTTACGGGACAGGGCGGCCTACAATGAGCAGTTCTTC	CASSLRDRAAYNEQFF
TRBJ2-5	NA	NA	TRBV2	TGTGCCAGCAGTGAAGTCGGCAGGGGATTACAAGAGACCCAGTACTTC	CASSEVGRGLQETQYF
TRBJ1-5	NA	NA	TRBV28	TGTGCCAGCAGGACAGGAGTCTATAGCAATCAGCCCCAGCATTTT	CASRTGVYSNQPQHF
TRBJ1-5	NA	NA	TRBV5-6	TGTGCCAGCAGCCCGGGAGGAGCCTATAGCAATCAGCCCCAGCATTTT	CASSPGGAYSNQPQHF
TRBJ2-7	NA	NA	TRBV5-6	TGTGCCAGCAGCCCCACCTTCCGAGCCTACGAGCAGTACTTC	CASSPTFRAYEQYF
TRBJ2-7	NA	NA	TRBV5-1	TGCGCCAGCAGCCCTGGGAGGGGGAGAAGCTCCTACGAGCAGTACTTC	CASSPGRGRSSYEQYF
TRBJ2-2	NA	TRBD1	TRBV2	TGTGCCAGCAGTGAAGGGACAGGGCCCACCGGGGAGCTGTTTTTT	CASSEGTGPTGELFF
TRBJ2-7	NA	NA	TRBV28	TGTGCCAGCAGTTCTTCCGGGACGGGCTCCTACGAGCAGTACTTC	CASSSSGTGSYEQYF
TRBJ2-7	NA	TRBD1	TRBV7-3	TGTGCCAGCAGCCAACAGGGGGCAAGGGAGCAGTACTTC	CASSQQGAREQYF
TRBJ1-1	once	NA	TRBV3-1/TRBV3-2	TGTGCCAGCAGCCAAGGTCGAGGCAAGTCGACTGAAGCTTTCTTT	CASSQGRGKSTEAFF
TRBJ2-1	once	TRBD2	TRBV28	TGTGCCAGCAGTGCTAGCGGGGTGTCCTACAATGAGCAGTTCTTC	CASSASGVSYNEQFF
TRBJ2-6	NA	TRBD2	TRBV27	TGTGCCAGCAGTTTATTAGCGGGAGTGGTAACTGGGGCCAACGTCCTGACTTTC	CASSLLAGVVTGANVLTF
TRBJ2-1	once	TRBD1	TRBV24-1	TGTGCCACCGGAGGACAGGGGGCCCTCAATGAGCAGTTCTTC	CATGGQGALNEQFF
TRBJ1-3	few	NA	TRBV10-3	TGTGCCATCAGGCCCCGGGACACGAGCTCTGGAAACACCATATATTTT	CAIRPRDTSSGNTIYF
TRBJ2-3	NA	TRBD1	TRBV5-1	TGCGCCAGCAGCGCCAGGGGGCGCACAGATACGCAGTATTTT	CASSARGRTDTQYF
TRBJ2-1	once	NA	TRBV27	TGTGCCAGCAGTTTACCGGCCGGTGAGCAGTTCTTC	CASSLPAGEQFF
TRBJ1-1	NA	TRBD1	TRBV30	TGTGCCTGGGAAGGGACAGGGGCAAGTGAAGCTTTCTTT	CAWEGTGASEAFF
TRBJ2-1	NA	NA	TRBV6-2/TRBV6-3	TGTGCCAGCAGTTACCCGATGGACTGGGATGAGCAGTTCTTC	CASSYPMDWDEQFF
TRBJ1-1	NA	NA	TRBV11-3	TGTGCCAGCAGCTTAATAAGGGGGGGCACAGCTTTCTTT	CASSLIRGGTAFF
TRBJ1-1	NA	NA	TRBV11-2	TGTGCCAGCAGCTTAGACGGGGGCGCTTACACTGAAGCTTTCTTT	CASSLDGGAYTEAFF
TRBJ1-5	NA	TRBD1	TRBV6-1	TGTGCCAGCAGTGAGACAGGGGGCGGCAATCAGCCCCAGCATTTT	CASSETGGGNQPQHF
TRBJ1-5	NA	TRBD1	TRBV28	TGTGCCAGCACCGCGGGACAGGGCAATCAGCCCCAGCATTTT	CASTAGQGNQPQHF
TRBJ1-6	NA	NA	TRBV19	TGTGCCAGTATGAAGAGCTCCTATAATTCACCCCTCCACTTT	CASMKSSYNSPLHF
TRBJ1-5	NA	NA	TRBV19	TGTGCCAGTAGCCCTACGTCTGGGGTTGGCAATCAGCCCCAGCATTTT	CASSPTSGVGNQPQHF
TRBJ2-7	NA	NA	TRBV27	TGTGCCAGCAGTTCCGATGACAGCTACGAGCAGTACTTC	CASSSDDSYEQYF
TRBJ2-2	once	NA	TRBV9	TGTGCCAGCACCCGGACGACTACTAACACCGGGGAGCTGTTTTTT	CASTRTTTNTGELFF
TRBJ1-2	NA	NA	TRBV7-2	TGTGCCAGCAGCCCCCTCAGATTAGCCCCGGGCGGAGACTATGGCTACACCTTC	CASSPLRLAPGGDYGYTF
TRBJ2-2	NA	NA	TRBV12-3/TRBV12-4	TGTGCCAGCAGCCGGGGCGGCACCGGGGAGCTGTTTTTT	CASSRGGTGELFF
TRBJ2-1	NA	NA	TRBV5-1	TGCGCCAGCAGCTTGGAACTAGCCCAGGTCTTC	CASSLELAQVF
TRBJ1-1	once	TRBD1	TRBV5-8	TGTGCCAGCAGCTTGGCCACAGGGGCATTGATGAACACTGAAGCTTTCTTT	CASSLATGALMNTEAFF
TRBJ2-2	NA	TRBD1	TRBV6-2/TRBV6-3	TGTGCCAGCAGCCGGGACAGGGGTCTAGCGGGGAACACCGGGGAGCTGTTTTTT	CASSRDRGLAGNTGELFF
TRBJ1-5	once	NA	TRBV2	TGTGCCAGCGCGTACGGAACTTTTAATCAGCCCCAGCATTTT	CASAYGTFNQPQHF
TRBJ1-5	NA	TRBD1	TRBV6-4	TGTGCCAGCAGTGACTCGGTTAGGACAGGGGGGAGTATCGCTGCCGGCAATCAGCCCCAGCATTTT	CASSDSVRTGGSIAAGNQPQHF
TRBJ2-7	NA	NA	TRBV5-1	TGCGCCAGCAGCTTAGCCAGGGGAGTTAGGTACGAGCAGTACTTC	CASSLARGVRYEQYF
TRBJ1-5	NA	NA	TRBV20-1	TGCAGTGCTAGTACAGATTATAGCAATCAGCCCCAGCATTTT	CSASTDYSNQPQHF
TRBJ2-5	NA	NA	TRBV28	TGTGCCAGCAGTTCCGTCGGCGGGGAGACCCAGTACTTC	CASSSVGGETQYF
TRBJ2-7	NA	NA	TRBV5-6	TGTGCCAGCAGCTTGTCGGAAAGCTACGAGCAGTACTTC	CASSLSESYEQYF
TRBJ1-4	NA	NA	TRBV5-1	TGCGCCAGCAGCTTGCACGGAGACGCAACTAATGAAAAACTGTTTTTT	CASSLHGDATNEKLFF
TRBJ1-5	NA	NA	TRBV21-1	TGTGCCAGCAGCAATGTTACTCTTAGCAATCAGCCCCAGCATTTT	CASSNVTLSNQPQHF
TRBJ2-7	NA	NA	TRBV7-7	TGTGCCAGCGGGCACTACGAGCAGTACTTC	CASGHYEQYF
TRBJ2-1	NA	NA	TRBV5-6	TGTGCCAGCAGCTTATACCAGTCAAGCTCCTACAATGAGCAGTTCTTC	CASSLYQSSSYNEQFF